The 7 T cell receptor beta chains reported below all come from one sample, sequenced in a study of blood T cell repertoires in COVID-19. Clones were read by immunoSEQ multiplex PCR, and TCRdb kept only the in-frame ones, dropping some. The table lists 40,000 to 60,000 clones, around 90% of them singletons. The sequencing input was peripheral blood. These receptors were taken from a human donor in a cohort sampled during active COVID-19.

A single count supports this clone. The chain combines TRBV28 with TRBJ2-7; 11 positions agree with TRBD2. The J segment lost 1 base and the V segment lost 8 bases, leaving 13 bases of the junction unmatched. Germline loops: CDR1 MDHEN, CDR2 SYDVKM. The CDR3 is 17 residues long. CDR3: CASLRNIAGGWSYEQYF. In DNA form, the CDR3 reads TGTGCCAGCCTCCGTAATATAGCGGGAGGGTGGTCCTACGAGCAGTACTTC.

Notes on this clone: This sample also contains other DNA sequences that code for the same CDR3. CDR3 nucleotides: TGTGCCAGCAGCCTAACCGGGACAGGGGGCGTTGAGCAGTTCTTC. Protein product: CASSLTGTGGVEQFF. The rearrangement joins TRBV3-1 (or the pseudogene TRBV3-2) to TRBJ2-1; 12 positions agree with TRBD1. Germline loops: CDR1 LGHDT, CDR2 YNNKEL (reference sequence). The CDR3 runs to 15 residues. Losses at the gene ends were 4 bases for V and 9 bases for J; bases not matched to a gene: 7.

The chain links TRBV30 to TRBJ2-7, with 10 bases aligning to TRBD2. This CDR3 is 14 amino acids long. The V and J ends lost 2 bases and 2 bases, in that order; junction bases with no gene match: 3. The germline V gene has CDR1 GTSNPN and CDR2 SVGIG (reference sequence). In nucleotides, the CDR3 is TGTGCCTGGAGTAGGCTAGCGGGAGCCTACGAGCAGTACTTC. This encodes CAWSRLAGAYEQYF.

CDR3 in amino acids: CASSPWTGTATNEKLFF. Written as DNA, the CDR3 is TGTGCCAGCTCCCCTTGGACAGGGACTGCAACTAATGAAAAACTGTTTTTT. The chain carries TRBV18 and TRBJ1-4, with 8 bases fitting TRBD1. CDR3 length: 17 residues. CDR1 is KGHSH and CDR2 is LQKENI in the germline V gene. Unmatched junction bases numbered 9, after V lost 6 bases and J lost 0 bases.

V is TRBV5-6 and J is TRBJ2-7; a possible D gene is TRBD1 (5 bases). V lost 2 bases and J 0 bases, leaving 12 bases between the germline ends. Germline CDR1 reads SGHDT; CDR2 reads YYEEEE. The CDR3 sequence is 15 residues long. In DNA form, the CDR3 reads TGTGCCAGCAGCTTCAGACAGACGAGCTCCTACGAGCAGTACTTC. Protein product: CASSFRQTSSYEQYF.

This sequence joins TRBV6-5 and TRBJ1-2; D is ambiguous. Per the germline V gene, CDR1 is MNHEY and CDR2 is SVGAGI. The ends were cut back, 2 bases at V and 4 bases at J, with 8 bases in the middle. This CDR3 contains 13 residues. CDR3 sequence (DNA): TGTGCCAGCAGTTACAGGGAGGGCTATGGCTACACCTTC. This translates into CASSYREGYGYTF.

V and J are TRBV19 and TRBJ2-4; 7 bases match TRBD1. V lost 1 base and J lost 4; bases outside the gene matches: 4. This CDR3 has 15 amino acids. Germline V gene data show CDR1 as LNHDA and CDR2 as SQIVND (reference sequence). CDR3 region: CASSIGGTAKNIQYF. CDR3 DNA sequence: TGTGCCAGTAGTATAGGGGGGACAGCTAAAAACATTCAGTACTTC.